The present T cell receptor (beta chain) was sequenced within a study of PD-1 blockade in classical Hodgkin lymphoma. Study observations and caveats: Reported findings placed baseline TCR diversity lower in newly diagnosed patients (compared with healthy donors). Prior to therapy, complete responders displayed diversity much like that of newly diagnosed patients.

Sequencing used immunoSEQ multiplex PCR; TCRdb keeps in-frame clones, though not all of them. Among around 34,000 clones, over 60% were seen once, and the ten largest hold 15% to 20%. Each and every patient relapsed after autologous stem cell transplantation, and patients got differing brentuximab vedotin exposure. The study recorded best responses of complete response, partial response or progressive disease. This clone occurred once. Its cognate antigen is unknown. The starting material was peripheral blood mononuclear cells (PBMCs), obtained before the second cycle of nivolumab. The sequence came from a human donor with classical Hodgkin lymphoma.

This CDR3 reads CASTVGTEKGYTF. In DNA, the CDR3 is TGTGCCAGCACCGTGGGGACAGAGAAGGGCTACACCTTC. The chain employs TRBV9 and TRBJ1-2; 7 nucleotides match TRBD1. The CDR3 has 13 amino acids. Germline-derived CDR1 and CDR2 are SGDLS and YYNGEE. Trimming at V came to 6 bases and at J to 8 bases, leaving 10 bases not matched to a gene.